The 14 T cell receptor beta chains below were found in one sample sequenced in a study of OX40 agonist ivuxolimab in advanced cancers. Assay used: immunoSEQ multiplex PCR; TCRdb lists only in-frame clones, some missing. The sample lists 80,000 to 100,000 clones; approximately 90% were seen once. Sample: CD4+ or CD8+ T cells sorted from blood, taken in a trial of the OX40 agonist ivuxolimab. Source of these receptors: an adult with an advanced solid tumor such as melanoma, head and neck, liver or kidney cancer.

The chain uses TRBV5-1 and TRBJ1-5; D is uncertain. Trimming took 2 bases from V and 0 from J, leaving 3 bases between them. CDR1 is SGHRS, CDR2 YFSETQ, per germline. CDR3 length: 13 amino acids. The CDR3 loop reads CASSLDSNQPQHF. In nucleotides, the CDR3 is TGCGCCAGCAGCTTAGATAGCAATCAGCCCCAGCATTTT.

V is TRBV6-5 and J is TRBJ2-3, with a possible D match to TRBD1 (7 bases). V gave up 2 bases and J gave up 4 bases, with 13 bases separating them. The germline CDR1 and CDR2 sequences are MNHEY and SVGAGI. The CDR3 is made up of 15 amino acids. The DNA of the CDR3 is TGTGCCAGCAGTTACGGCGGGACAGTCGCAGATACGCAGTATTTT. This codes for CASSYGGTVADTQYF.

V gene TRBV4-1 combines with J gene TRBJ1-1; TRBD1 matches at 12 bases. The CDR3 loop spans 15 amino acids. CDR1 is MGHRA and CDR2 is YSYEKL in the germline V gene. V shed 2 bases, J shed 7 bases, and the junction held 5 bases outside the gene matches. The CDR3 loop reads CASSQRGQGAGEAFF. DNA of the CDR3: TGCGCCAGCAGCCAAAGGGGACAGGGGGCGGGTGAAGCTTTCTTT.

About this clone: This same CDR3 is encoded by further DNA sequences in the sample. The rearrangement uses TRBV27 and TRBJ1-2; D is perhaps TRBD1 (6 bases). Germline V gene data show CDR1 as MNHEY and CDR2 as SMNVEV (reference sequence). With 2 bases removed from V and 0 bases from J, the gap between germline ends came to 7 bases. The CDR3 spans 14 residues. CDR3 nucleotides: TGTGCCAGCAGTTTAAAGGGGGCTAACTATGGCTACACCTTC. This encodes CASSLKGANYGYTF.

The genes are TRBV5-1 and TRBJ1-1, with D tentatively TRBD1 (5 bases). V lost 0 bases and J 7 bases, leaving 10 bases between the germline ends. This CDR3 has 13 residues. Germline V gives CDR1 SGHRS, CDR2 YFSETQ. CDR3 sequence (DNA): TGCGCCAGCAGCTTGGAGGTGCAGGGTGAAGCTTTCTTT. Translating gives CASSLEVQGEAFF. The whole variable domain, filled in from reference TRBV5-1 and TRBJ1-1, reads KAGVTQTPRYLIKTRGQQVTLSCSPISGHRSVSWYQQTPGQGLQFLFEYFSETQRNKGNFPGRFSGRQFSNSRSEMNVSTLELGDSALYLCASSLEVQGEAFFGQGTRLTVV.

This chain connects TRBV19 to TRBJ2-5; 8 bases are a match to TRBD2. With V trimmed by 3 bases and J by 5 bases, 8 bases remained unmatched. CDR1 LNHDA and CDR2 SQIVND come from the germline V gene (reference sequence). The CDR3 has 15 residues. CDR3 protein: CASSMVGREEETQYF. CDR3 nucleotides: TGTGCCAGTAGTATGGTCGGGCGGGAGGAGGAGACCCAGTACTTC.

The J gene is TRBJ2-6, the V gene TRBV7-3; D is perhaps TRBD2 (5 bases). Germline V lookup: CDR1 SGHTA, CDR2 FQGTGA. The CDR3 spans 15 residues. Trimming cost V 6 bases and J 0 bases, with 9 bases left between them. CDR3 coding DNA: TGTGCCAGCAGGCCGGGGAGCTCTGGGGCCAACGTCCTGACTTTC. Protein: CASRPGSSGANVLTF.

The chain combines TRBV27 with TRBJ1-5; D is undetermined. V lost 6 bases and J lost 2, with 17 bases in between. The CDR3 runs to 16 residues. CDR1 is MNHEY and CDR2 is SMNVEV in the germline V gene (reference sequence). This chain's CDR3 is CASRVGPGTGNQPQHF. Written as DNA, the CDR3 is TGTGCCAGCAGAGTAGGGCCCGGAACGGGCAATCAGCCCCAGCATTTT.

The chain is built from TRBV4-3 and TRBJ2-3; D tentatively reads TRBD1 or TRBD2 (5 bases each). V was cut by 1 base and J by 4 bases, with 15 bases left in between. This CDR3 has 16 amino acids. Germline V lookup: CDR1 LGHNA, CDR2 YSLEER. CDR3 bases: TGCGCCAGCAGCCAAGGAGGGGCAGGGCCACCAGATACGCAGTATTTT. Translation: CASSQGGAGPPDTQYF.

The V and J genes are TRBV19 and TRBJ1-1; D perhaps matches TRBD1 (5 bases). Per germline, CDR1 LNHDA and CDR2 SQIVND (reference sequence). The CDR3 has 15 residues. V lost 1 base, J lost 1 base, and 10 bases lay in between. In DNA, the CDR3 is TGTGCCAGTAGTATAGCCGGGGGGTCGAACACTGAAGCTTTCTTT. This codes for CASSIAGGSNTEAFF.

V is TRBV6-1 and J is TRBJ1-5, with a tentative D call TRBD1 (6 bases). Looked up from germline, CDR1 is MNHNS and CDR2 is SASEGT. This CDR3 has 16 amino acids. V gave up 3 bases and J gave up 2 bases, with 14 bases separating them. The CDR3 DNA sequence: TGTGCCAGCAGTGATGCGGGGGCTCGGGGCAATCAGCCCCAGCATTTT. Amino acid sequence: CASSDAGARGNQPQHF.

V gene TRBV7-3 combines with J gene TRBJ1-1; 8 bases map to TRBD1. With V trimmed by 4 bases and J by 4 bases, 2 bases remained unmatched. Per germline, CDR1 SGHTA and CDR2 FQGTGA. The CDR3 is 13 residues long. The CDR3 protein is CASSSQGGTEAFF. Here the CDR3 DNA reads TGTGCCAGCAGCTCACAGGGGGGCACTGAAGCTTTCTTT.

The V call is TRBV10-3, the J call TRBJ2-2, with TRBD2 matching over 8 bases. Germline assignment: CDR1 ENHRY and CDR2 SYGVKD. The CDR3 extends over 14 amino acids. With V trimmed by 7 bases and J by 5 bases, 6 bases remained unmatched. The CDR3: CAIKIAGRTGELFF. In nucleotides, the CDR3 is TGTGCCATCAAGATAGCGGGACGAACCGGGGAGCTGTTTTTT.

The V and J genes are TRBV16 and TRBJ1-4; no firm D call. Germline CDR1 reads KGHSY; CDR2 reads FQNENV. The CDR3 length is 16 residues. Trimming cost V 3 bases and J 7 bases, with 18 bases left between them. This CDR3 is CASSHIAGDAGEKLFF. CDR3 DNA: TGTGCCAGCAGCCACATCGCGGGCGACGCCGGTGAAAAACTGTTTTTT.